A single sample gave rise to the 29 T cell receptor beta chains below, sequenced in a study of graft-versus-host responses after intestinal transplantation. Data came from immunoSEQ multiplex PCR; TCRdb stores just in-frame clones and leaves some out. This table holds more than 10,000 clones, about 80% found once. Sequencing used PBMCs, obtained about 67 weeks after intestinal transplant. These receptors all come from a human patient who received an intestinal transplant, so some T cells may come from the graft donor.

The rearrangement links TRBV6-5 to TRBJ1-2; a weak D match, TRBD1 (5 bases). The CDR3 runs to 15 residues. Between the trimmed V and J ends, which lost 6 bases and 4 bases, there was a span of 18 bases. From germline, CDR1 is MNHEY and CDR2 SVGAGI. The CDR3 loop reads CASSGVGDVGYGYTF. The CDR3 DNA reads as TGTGCCAGCAGCGGAGTTGGGGACGTAGGCTATGGCTACACCTTC.

V and J are TRBV10-2 and TRBJ1-1; no definite D call. V was trimmed by 3 bases and J by 8 bases, leaving 10 bases between them. The CDR3 runs 12 residues. Germline V gives CDR1 WSHSY, CDR2 SAAADI. CDR3 DNA sequence: TGCGCCAGCAGTGACCCGTTAGGGGAAGCTTTCTTT. This encodes CASSDPLGEAFF.

The chain links TRBV18 to TRBJ2-5, with 9 bases lining up with TRBD2. The V and J ends lost 3 bases and 1 base, in that order; junction bases with no gene match: 3. The CDR3 spans 15 residues. CDR1 and CDR2 from the germline V gene are KGHSH and LQKENI. The CDR3 region is CASSPNSGSQETQYF. The CDR3 coding sequence is TGTGCCAGCTCACCCAATAGCGGGAGCCAAGAGACCCAGTACTTC.

The chain links TRBV19 to TRBJ2-1; 7 bases fit TRBD2. The CDR3 covers 15 residues. Germline V gene sequence: CDR1 LNHDA, CDR2 SQIVND (reference sequence). V was pared by 2 bases and J by 2 bases, with 3 bases of the junction left unmatched. The CDR3 bases are TGTGCCAGTAGTATACGTAGCGGGCCCTACAATGAGCAGTTCTTC. Translating gives CASSIRSGPYNEQFF.

The table lists this clone with a count of one. The genes are TRBV5-1 and TRBJ2-5; D is possibly TRBD2 (6 bases). The V gene lost 1 base and the J gene lost 11 bases, with 12 bases spanning the gap. CDR1 is SGHRS, CDR2 YFSETQ, per germline. The CDR3 sequence is 12 residues long. The CDR3 DNA is TGCGCCAGCAGCTTGACGCTTCGGGAGCAGTACTTC. It encodes CASSLTLREQYF.

This clone occurred a few times. The chain is built from TRBV5-1 and TRBJ1-2, with D uncertain. CDR3 length: 17 residues. Trimming shortened V by 0 bases and J by 4 bases, and 19 bases separated the two germline ends. The germline V gene has CDR1 SGHRS and CDR2 YFSETQ. The CDR3 region has the DNA TGCGCCAGCAGCTTGGCCGCAGTCTCTCCCCCTCTCTATGGCTACACCTTC. This translates into CASSLAAVSPPLYGYTF.

V and J are TRBV30 and TRBJ2-2; no firm D call. V was trimmed by 2 bases and J by 7 bases, leaving 14 bases between them. The germline CDR1 and CDR2 sequences are GTSNPN and SVGIG (reference sequence). The CDR3 runs to 14 residues. CDR3 loop: CAWSLSRTGGELFF. The CDR3 DNA follows: TGTGCCTGGAGTTTATCCAGGACGGGCGGGGAGCTGTTTTTT.

The genes are TRBV12-5 and TRBJ2-5, with 10 positions matching TRBD1. CDR3 length equals 15 residues. From germline, CDR1 is LGHNT and CDR2 FRNRAP. V was pared by 1 base and J by 1 base, with 0 bases of the junction left unmatched. The CDR3 bases are TGTGCTAGTGGTTTGGGGGACAGGGGCCAAGAGACCCAGTACTTC. Amino acid sequence: CASGLGDRGQETQYF.

This clone was counted a few times. With a much larger clone just one base away, this may be a read error. Other DNA variants within this sample encode the same CDR3. The rearrangement uses TRBV28 and TRBJ1-2, with TRBD1 identical over 7 bases. The CDR3 has 17 residues. Per the germline V gene, CDR1 is MDHEN and CDR2 is SYDVKM. The CDR3 protein is CARRGAGRGTLNYGYTF. CDR3 DNA sequence: TGCGCCCGCAGGGGGGCGGGGAGGGGGACTCTAAACTATGGCTACACCTTC.

V is TRBV13 and J is TRBJ2-5; either TRBD1 or TRBD2 may fit D (6 bases each). The DNA end is more similar to TRBJ2-7, so the J call may be wrong. The CDR3 loop spans 14 amino acids. Germline-derived CDR1 and CDR2 are PRHDT and FYEKMQ (reference sequence). For the CDR3, the DNA is TGTGCCAGCAGCTTATACGGAGGGGGCTACGAGCAGTACTTC. Amino acid sequence: CASSLYGGGYEQYF.

This clone was picked up a small number of times. This rearrangement joins TRBV27 to TRBJ2-2; 9 positions agree with TRBD2. Losses at the gene ends were 5 bases for V and 4 bases for J; bases not matched to a gene: 20. Looked up from germline, CDR1 is MNHEY and CDR2 is SMNVEV (reference sequence). This CDR3 contains 20 residues. CDR3 nucleotides: TGTGCCAGCAGTCCTACGGGGCTAGCGGGACTCAGCGGAAGCACCGGGGAGCTGTTTTTT. Translated: CASSPTGLAGLSGSTGELFF.

This clone was seen only a few times. The chain couples TRBV6-5 to TRBJ1-2, with D perhaps TRBD1 (5 bases). Trimming left V 5 bases short and J 8 bases short, with 15 bases between. Looked up from germline, CDR1 is MNHEY and CDR2 is SVGAGI. CDR3 length equals 13 residues. CDR3 DNA sequence: TGTGCCAGCAGTGCCAGGGTATCTCGGGGCTACACCTTC. Its translation: CASSARVSRGYTF.

The chain links TRBV7-9 to TRBJ1-1; D not certain. CDR3 length: 13 amino acids. The V end was cut by 1 base, the J end by 4 bases, with 7 bases between. Germline-derived CDR1 and CDR2 are SEHNR and FQNEAQ (reference sequence). CDR3 bases: TGTGCCAGCAGCTTAGGTAAGATCACTGAAGCTTTCTTT. Protein product: CASSLGKITEAFF. The whole variable domain, filled in from reference TRBV7-9 and TRBJ1-1, reads DTGVSQNPRHKITKRGQNVTFRCDPISEHNRLYWYRQTLGQGPEFLTYFQNEAQLEKSRLLSDRFSAERPKGSFSTLEIQRTEQGDSAMYLCASSLGKITEAFFGQGTRLTVV.

This clone was observed a few times. This chain connects TRBV27 to TRBJ2-1; D ambiguous. The V gene's germline CDR1 is MNHEY and CDR2 SMNVEV (reference sequence). V was trimmed by 1 base and J by 4 bases, leaving 5 bases between them. The CDR3 sequence is 13 residues long. The CDR3 protein is CASSLYIYNEQFF. DNA for the CDR3: TGTGCCAGCAGTTTATATATTTACAATGAGCAGTTCTTC.

By proportion, this clone is medium-sized. The chain carries TRBV5-8 and TRBJ1-1; 8 bases match TRBD1. With 0 bases clipped from V and 4 bases from J, the junction kept 5 bases outside the gene matches. This CDR3 comprises 15 residues. CDR1 and CDR2 (germline): SGHTS, YDEGEE. CDR3 DNA: TGTGCCAGCAGCTTGGCTAGGACAGGGACCACTGAAGCTTTCTTT. Its protein is CASSLARTGTTEAFF.

The V gene is TRBV5-1, the J gene TRBJ1-2; D uncertain. Per germline, CDR1 SGHRS and CDR2 YFSETQ. V was clipped by 0 bases and J by 3 bases, with 6 bases between them. The CDR3 consists of 13 residues. CDR3: CASSLGAHYGYTF. CDR3 nucleotides: TGCGCCAGCAGCTTGGGGGCGCACTATGGCTACACCTTC.

This clone appeared once. The chain joins TRBV28 to TRBJ1-2, with D unresolved. Trimming shortened V by 3 bases and J by 2 bases, and 4 bases separated the two germline ends. The germline CDR1 and CDR2 sequences are MDHEN and SYDVKM. This CDR3 is 12 amino acids long. The CDR3 DNA reads TGTGCCAGCAGTTTGGGGAACTATGGCTACACCTTC. Protein product: CASSLGNYGYTF.

The genes are TRBV18 and TRBJ2-6, with no clear D. The germline V gene encodes CDR1 KGHSH and CDR2 LQKENI. Trimming shortened V by 3 bases and J by 0 bases, and 6 bases separated the two germline ends. CDR3 length: 15 amino acids. As DNA, the CDR3 is TGTGCCAGCTCACCTCGCCTCTCTGGGGCCAACGTCCTGACTTTC. Its translation is CASSPRLSGANVLTF.

This rearrangement joins TRBV6-6 to TRBJ2-1; possible D gene TRBD1, 7 bases. Germline V gives CDR1 MNHNY, CDR2 SVGAGI (reference sequence). V lost 11 bases to trimming and J lost 6 bases, with 20 bases between them. The CDR3 consists of 14 residues. CDR3 DNA sequence: TGTGCCGGGAGATCTGGGCGGGACAGCAATGAGCAGTTCTTC. Encoded protein: CAGRSGRDSNEQFF.

The chain carries TRBV5-4 and TRBJ2-7; 7 bases fit TRBD1. Germline V lookup: CDR1 SGHNT, CDR2 YYREEE (reference sequence). The V and J ends lost 4 bases and 1 base, in that order; junction bases with no gene match: 5. The CDR3 runs to 14 residues. The CDR3 here is CASSLDRASYEQYF. DNA for the CDR3: TGTGCCAGCAGCCTCGACAGGGCATCCTACGAGCAGTACTTC.

This chain uses TRBV7-2 with TRBJ2-7, with unresolved D. Germline CDR1 SGHTA, CDR2 FQGNSA. The CDR3 totals 13 residues. Trimming removed 0 bases from V and 1 base from J, with 4 bases in between. CDR3 amino acids: CASSLAGSYEQYF. CDR3 sequence (DNA): TGTGCCAGCAGCTTAGCGGGTTCCTACGAGCAGTACTTC.

This chain uses TRBV6-5 with TRBJ1-1; D is undetermined. There are 12 residues in the CDR3. The germline V and J ends were trimmed by 5 bases and 1 base, with 5 bases remaining between them. Germline V lookup: CDR1 MNHEY, CDR2 SVGAGI. Here the CDR3 DNA reads TGTGCCAGCAGTCATACGAACACTGAAGCTTTCTTT. Its protein product is CASSHTNTEAFF.

This chain connects TRBV7-9 to TRBJ1-5; D not certain. With 7 bases removed from V and 2 bases from J, the gap between germline ends came to 9 bases. The germline V gene has CDR1 SEHNR and CDR2 FQNEAQ (reference sequence). The CDR3 is made up of 13 amino acids. The CDR3 DNA reads TGTGCCAGCACCACAGCGGGCAATCAGCCCCAGCATTTT. Residues: CASTTAGNQPQHF.

V gene TRBV5-6 combines with J gene TRBJ2-7; 12 positions agree with TRBD1. The CDR3 is made up of 16 amino acids. In germline, CDR1 is SGHDT, CDR2 YYEEEE. Unmatched junction bases numbered 7, after V lost 3 bases and J lost 3 bases. CDR3 DNA: TGTGCCAGCAGCTCCCGGGACAGGGGGCGGGGCTACGAGCAGTACTTC. This gives the protein CASSSRDRGRGYEQYF.

This chain links TRBV5-4 with TRBJ1-1, with 9 positions matching TRBD1. Germline trimming cut 4 bases from V and 0 bases from J; bases unmatched to any gene: 7. Germline V CDR1 and CDR2: SGHNT, YYREEE (reference sequence). CDR3 length equals 16 residues. The CDR3 region is CASSAGTGRLNTEAFF. The CDR3 nucleotides are TGTGCCAGCAGCGCCGGGACAGGGAGACTGAACACTGAAGCTTTCTTT.

V gene TRBV28 combines with J gene TRBJ1-5, with a weak D call TRBD1 (5 bases). Trimming removed 2 bases at V and 3 bases at J, with 8 bases between. CDR3 length equals 14 residues. Looked up from germline, CDR1 is MDHEN and CDR2 is SYDVKM. CDR3 protein: CASSLGGVNQPQHF. CDR3 coding DNA: TGTGCCAGCAGTTTAGGAGGGGTCAATCAGCCCCAGCATTTT.

This clone has only a few counts. The chain combines TRBV7-5 with TRBJ2-5; the table names TRBD2, a call not compared with the DNA. TRBV7-5 corresponds to a pseudogene. This CDR3 contains 17 residues. The CDR3 DNA is TGTGCCAGAAGCTCCCCTCGGGACTACCCGTACCAAGAGACCCAGTACTTC. The encoded protein is CARSSPRDYPYQETQYF.

This clone was observed a single time. The chain combines TRBV6-6 with TRBJ1-5, with 10 bases matching TRBD1. This CDR3 is built from 16 residues. Trimming cost V 0 bases and J 7 bases; bases outside gene matches: 6. CDR1 and CDR2 (germline): MNHNY, SVGAGI (reference sequence). The CDR3 DNA reads as TGTGCCAGCAGTTACTCGACAGGGGGCGCAGCCCAGCCCCAGCATTTT. As protein: CASSYSTGGAAQPQHF.

The chain uses TRBV4-2 and TRBJ2-2; perhaps TRBD1 as D (6 bases). The V end lost 0 bases, the J end lost 1 base, and 6 bases lay between the germline ends. Germline CDR1 reads LGHNA; CDR2 reads YNFKEQ. This CDR3 has 15 amino acids. The CDR3 loop reads CASSQEGQNTGELFF. Here the CDR3 DNA reads TGTGCCAGCAGCCAAGAGGGACAGAACACCGGGGAGCTGTTTTTT.